Below are 16 T cell receptor beta chains sequenced from a single sample in a study of cytomegalovirus exposure and HLA in healthy donors. The PCR was carried out with 60 Vbeta primers and 13 Jbeta primers. Method: immunoSEQ multiplex PCR; TCRdb's copy keeps in-frame clones and lacks some. The sample includes 100,000 or so clones, 65% to 75% of them seen just once. The sequenced sample consisted of PBMCs. Receptors were obtained from a man in his thirties or forties in good health and CMV-seronegative.

The chain is built from TRBV5-1 and TRBJ1-2, with D possibly matching TRBD1 (6 bases). The CDR3 is 16 amino acids. The V gene's germline CDR1 is SGHRS and CDR2 YFSETQ. Trimming removed 4 bases from V and 4 bases from J, with 20 bases in between. The CDR3, as DNA: TGCGCCAGCAGCCCGGACAGCACGACCCTTGTCTATGGCTACACCTTC. Translation: CASSPDSTTLVYGYTF.

This chain uses TRBV27 with TRBJ2-7; 10 positions agree with TRBD1. The CDR3 is made up of 13 amino acids. Trimming took 4 bases from V and 7 from J; bases not matched to a gene: 4. Per the germline V gene, CDR1 is MNHEY and CDR2 is SMNVEV (reference sequence). The CDR3 sequence is CASSSGQGREQYF. CDR3 bases: TGTGCCAGCAGTTCGGGACAGGGGCGAGAGCAGTACTTC.

The chain couples TRBV7-9 to TRBJ2-7; 7 nucleotides line up with TRBD1. This CDR3 is 15 amino acids long. Germline V gives CDR1 SEHNR, CDR2 FQNEAQ (reference sequence). J lost 6 bases, V lost 3 bases, and 11 bases had no gene match. CDR3 loop: CASSLRAGTVGEQYF. Here the CDR3 DNA reads TGTGCCAGCAGCTTGCGAGCCGGGACAGTTGGCGAGCAGTACTTC.

This chain connects TRBV9 to TRBJ2-3; 7 bases line up with TRBD2. V shed 3 bases, J shed 0 bases, and the junction held 7 bases outside the gene matches. The V gene's germline CDR1 is SGDLS and CDR2 YYNGEE. The CDR3 consists of 16 residues. CDR3 DNA: TGTGCCAGCAGCGGACTGGGGGGGGGAAGCACAGATACGCAGTATTTT. This encodes CASSGLGGGSTDTQYF.

V usage is TRBV21-1 and J usage is TRBJ2-4; the table assigns TRBD2, which was not confirmed against the DNA. TRBV21-1 is an annotated pseudogene. This CDR3 has 15 amino acids. The CDR3 protein is CASPRQRGAKNIQYF. The DNA for the CDR3 is TGTGCCAGCCCCCGACAGCGGGGAGCCAAAAACATTCAGTACTTC.

The chain recombines TRBV29-1 with TRBJ2-1; possible D gene TRBD1, 5 bases. This CDR3 is built from 11 residues. The germline gives CDR1 SQVTM, CDR2 ANQGSEA. V was trimmed by 3 bases and J by 8 bases, leaving 8 bases between them. The CDR3 bases are TGCAGCGTTGACAGGGTCCATGAGCAGTTCTTC. This sequence encodes CSVDRVHEQFF.

This rearrangement joins TRBV30 to TRBJ2-1, with D tentatively TRBD1 (5 bases). Germline V gene data show CDR1 as GTSNPN and CDR2 as SVGIG (reference sequence). V lost 1 base to trimming and J lost 7 bases, with 11 bases between them. The CDR3 has 13 amino acids. The DNA for the CDR3 is TGTGCCTGGAGTGCTCAACAGGAAAATGAGCAGTTCTTC. It yields the protein CAWSAQQENEQFF.

This clone was counted only a few times. The chain carries TRBV10-2 and TRBJ2-5; D may be TRBD1 (6 bases). This CDR3 has 15 amino acids. Germline V gives CDR1 WSHSY, CDR2 SAAADI. V lost 1 base, J lost 5 bases, and 14 bases lay in between. The CDR3 sequence is CASSEWASRGETQYF. The CDR3 coding sequence is TGCGCCAGCAGTGAGTGGGCTAGCAGGGGCGAGACCCAGTACTTC.

Note on this clone: One junction end does not reproduce the germline sequence, and a read error may be involved. The rearrangement uses TRBV7-9 and TRBJ1-1; D gene uncertain. Germline-derived CDR1 and CDR2 are SEHNR and FQNEAQ (reference sequence). The CDR3 has 11 amino acids. The CDR3 region is CASSPGAEAFF. CDR3 sequence (DNA): TGTGCCAGCAGCCCCGGTGCTGAGGCTTTCTTT.

The V gene is TRBV5-4, the J gene TRBJ1-1; D is perhaps TRBD1 (6 bases). The CDR3 extends over 14 amino acids. Trimming left V 5 bases short and J 6 bases short, with 17 bases between. Germline V gives CDR1 SGHNT, CDR2 YYREEE (reference sequence). Here the CDR3 reads CASRSLGGAAEAFF. The CDR3 DNA follows: TGTGCCAGCAGGAGCTTAGGGGGGGCGGCTGAAGCTTTCTTT.

The chain carries TRBV9 and TRBJ2-3; a possible D gene is TRBD2 (7 bases). The CDR3 loop spans 15 amino acids. Germline lookup yields CDR1 SGDLS and CDR2 YYNGEE. V shed 0 bases and J shed 5 bases, with 13 bases lying between them. The CDR3 sequence is CASSVVSGGGDTQYF. The CDR3, as DNA: TGTGCCAGCAGCGTAGTTTCGGGGGGCGGAGATACGCAGTATTTT.

This clone was counted once. The rearrangement links TRBV19 to TRBJ2-2, with a tentative D call TRBD1 (5 bases). Per germline, CDR1 LNHDA and CDR2 SQIVND (reference sequence). The CDR3 is 14 amino acids. The V end was cut by 3 bases, the J end by 7 bases, with 12 bases between. Here the CDR3 reads CASSIREGGGELFF. CDR3 nucleotides: TGTGCCAGTAGTATCAGGGAAGGTGGCGGGGAGCTGTTTTTT. The full variable domain, completed using reference TRBV19 and TRBJ2-2, is DGGITQSPKYLFRKEGQNVTLSCEQNLNHDAMYWYRQDPGQGLRLIYYSQIVNDFQKGDIAEGYSVSREKKESFPLTVTSAQKNPTAFYLCASSIREGGGELFFGEGSRLTVL.

The chain has TRBV5-1 and TRBJ2-3; D is unclear. Per germline, CDR1 SGHRS and CDR2 YFSETQ. This CDR3 region has 14 residues. V was cut by 0 bases and J by 3 bases, with 8 bases left in between. This chain's CDR3 is CASSLAAGTDTQYF. The CDR3 nucleotides are TGCGCCAGCAGCTTGGCGGCCGGGACAGATACGCAGTATTTT. Full variable domain (outside the CDR3, taken from reference TRBV5-1 and TRBJ2-3): KAGVTQTPRYLIKTRGQQVTLSCSPISGHRSVSWYQQTPGQGLQFLFEYFSETQRNKGNFPGRFSGRQFSNSRSEMNVSTLELGDSALYLCASSLAAGTDTQYFGPGTRLTVL.

The chain is built from TRBV7-2 and TRBJ2-1; 7 bases fit TRBD1. The CDR3 spans 15 residues. CDR1 and CDR2 (germline): SGHTA, FQGNSA. V shed 4 bases and J 2 bases; nucleotides not matched to a gene: 5. CDR3 loop: CASSSGTATYNEQFF. Here the CDR3 DNA reads TGTGCCAGCAGCTCCGGGACAGCTACCTACAATGAGCAGTTCTTC.

The chain carries TRBV9 and TRBJ1-4; tentative D call: TRBD1 (6 bases). Between the trimmed V and J ends, which lost 3 bases and 0 bases, there was a span of 15 bases. Germline CDR1 is SGDLS and CDR2 is YYNGEE. This CDR3 region has 17 residues. In DNA form, the CDR3 reads TGTGCCAGCAGCGGGGGGAGAGGGGGTTCAACTAATGAAAAACTGTTTTTT. Its translation: CASSGGRGGSTNEKLFF. The full variable domain, rest sourced from reference TRBV9 and TRBJ1-4, is DSGVTQTPKHLITATGQRVTLRCSPRSGDLSVYWYQQSLDQGLQFLIQYYNGEERAKGNILERFSAQQFPDLHSELNLSSLELGDSALYFCASSGGRGGSTNEKLFFGSGTQLSVL.

The chain has TRBV4-3 and TRBJ1-4, with 9 nucleotides matching TRBD1. V trimming: 1 base; J trimming: 8 bases; junction bases outside the gene matches: 2. The germline CDR1 and CDR2 sequences are LGHNA and YSLEER. The CDR3 covers 14 residues. CDR3 loop: CASSQGGQGEKLFF. The DNA of the CDR3 is TGCGCCAGCAGCCAAGGAGGACAGGGGGAAAAACTGTTTTTT.